The 14 T cell receptor beta chains below were found in one sample sequenced in a study of monozygotic twins with inflammatory bowel disease. No DNA is given; TCRdb re-called the 5' RACE reads and lists each CDR3 protein once. The sample table includes some 170,000 distinct CDR3 sequences. The sequenced sample consisted of blood. The receptor source for this set is a human donor with ulcerative colitis or Crohn's disease, or a healthy co-twin of an affected twin (not recorded which).

This sequence joins TRBV19 and TRBJ1-4; TCRdb lists TRBD1, though no DNA is available to test this call. The CDR3 covers 15 residues. Germline CDR1 is LNHDA and CDR2 is SQIVND (reference sequence). The CDR3 is CASSTSTGGNEKLFF.

The gene calls are TRBV27 and TRBJ2-6; TCRdb returns TRBD1, unconfirmable since there is no DNA. This CDR3 contains 19 residues. Germline V gene lookup returns CDR1 MNHEY and CDR2 SMNVEV (reference sequence). The chain's CDR3 is CASSLFARTGPSGANVLTF. The full variable domain, with the rest looked up from reference TRBV27 and TRBJ2-6, is EAQVTQNPRYLITVTGKKLTVTCSQNMNHEYMSWYRQDPGLGLRQIYYSMNVEVTDKGDVPEGYKVSRKEKRNFPLILESPSPNQTSLYFCASSLFARTGPSGANVLTFGAGSRLTVL.

The chain has TRBV5-1 and TRBJ2-1. This CDR3 contains 12 residues. The germline gives CDR1 SGHRS, CDR2 YFSETQ. The CDR3 spells CASSSLTNEQFF.

The CDR3 loop is CASQGYKSSYEQYF. This chain uses TRBV18 with TRBJ2-7. The CDR3 runs to 14 residues. CDR1 and CDR2 (germline): KGHSH, LQKENI.

The rearrangement uses TRBV20-1 and TRBJ1-6. This CDR3 contains 13 residues. Germline V gene lookup returns CDR1 DFQATT and CDR2 SNEGSKA (reference sequence). CDR3 protein: CSATDSIDSPLHF.

The genes are TRBV27 and TRBJ2-3; the TCRdb D gene call, TRBD1, has no DNA to confirm it. Germline values: CDR1 MNHEY, CDR2 SMNVEV (reference sequence). The CDR3 extends over 13 amino acids. CDR3 amino acids: CASSLLGGDTQYF.

This chain links TRBV5-1 with TRBJ2-5; there is no DNA to check the TCRdb D call of TRBD1. The CDR3 length is 16 residues. Germline CDR1 and CDR2: SGHRS and YFSETQ. The chain's CDR3 is CATSLIGGIVEETQYF.

The chain carries TRBV5-1 and TRBJ2-1. This CDR3 is built from 15 residues. Germline V gives CDR1 SGHRS, CDR2 YFSETQ. This CDR3 reads CASSFQSGSYNEQFF.

The genes are TRBV30 and TRBJ1-2; TCRdb picks TRBD1, but there is no DNA to check that call. CDR1 is GTSNPN and CDR2 is SVGIG in the germline V gene (reference sequence). The CDR3 is 15 amino acids. The CDR3 region is CAWSVFQGHLSGYTF. Looking up the rest from reference TRBV30 and TRBJ1-2 gives the full variable domain: SQTIHQWPATLVQPVGSPLSLECTVEGTSNPNLYWYRQAAGRGLQLLFYSVGIGQISSEVPQNLSASRPQDRQFILSSKKLLLSDSGFYLCAWSVFQGHLSGYTFGSGTRLTVV.

The chain couples TRBV5-6 to TRBJ1-2. Germline CDR1 and CDR2: SGHDT and YYEEEE. The CDR3 loop spans 15 amino acids. The CDR3 loop is CASSLGPAENYGYTF.

The chain recombines TRBV20-1 with TRBJ2-1; TCRdb indicates TRBD1, and absent DNA this call remains unverified. In germline, CDR1 is DFQATT, CDR2 SNEGSKA (reference sequence). The CDR3 spans 13 residues. The CDR3 sequence: CSARSRGVREQFF.

The gene calls are TRBV4-3 and TRBJ2-2; TCRdb designates TRBD1, a call that cannot be tested without DNA. This CDR3 is 16 amino acids long. The germline gives CDR1 LGHNA, CDR2 YSLEER. The CDR3 sequence: CASSAQGRGLAGELFF.

This chain connects TRBV10-2 to TRBJ1-4; the TRBD1 assignment by TCRdb is unverifiable without DNA. CDR3 size: 14 residues. Germline V CDR1 and CDR2: WSHSY, SAAADI. The CDR3 here is CASRQGATNEKLFF.

J is TRBJ1-1 and V is TRBV20-1. Germline values: CDR1 DFQATT, CDR2 SNEGSKA (reference sequence). The CDR3 runs 14 residues. The CDR3 here is CSARDVPSNTEAFF.